Detailed here is one T cell receptor (beta chain). Its antigen is still unknown. Amplicons of TCR beta CDR3 were generated from genomic DNA by two-round multiplex PCR. First-round PCR, the initial amplification, used primers specific to each TRBV and TRBJ gene. Universal primers were used in the second round of PCR. TCRdb reprocessed the multiplex PCR reads with MiXCR, giving one entry per CDR3 protein. Of more than 30,000 distinct CDR3 sequences in the sample, about 39% are singletons; the top ten hold roughly 15%. Germline lookup yields CDR1 SGHAT and CDR2 FQDESV (reference sequence). Deletions cut 5 bases from V and 4 bases from J, with 14 bases between. The CDR3 loop spans 15 amino acids. This entry comes from a study of prognosis after radiotherapy for stage I lung cancer. Overall study findings and caveats: The median unique TCR clone count dropped from about 9,200 to 6,500 after stereotactic body radiation therapy.

Sequencing was performed on PBMCs, taken before or after stereotactic body radiation therapy (not recorded which). The V and J genes are TRBV11-1 and TRBJ2-2, with D hard to call. The sequence came from a donor older than 45 with non-small cell lung cancer. CDR3 sequence reads: CASSSNGLGTGELFF. CDR3 nucleotide sequence: TGTGCCAGCAGCAGCAACGGGTTGGGCACCGGGGAGCTGTTTTTT.